Listed below are T cell receptor beta chains from one sample, sequenced in a study of T cell repertoires in aging, cancer and after chemotherapy. TCRdb re-derived calls from the multiplex PCR reads in MiXCR, one entry per CDR3 protein. The sample shows roughly 1,300 distinct CDR3 sequences, roughly 46% of them seen only once. The source material was blood. The receptor source for this set is a human donor with a blood cancer. The CDR3 runs from the conserved cysteine through the conserved F or W. D genes are given only for firm matches. Rows give clone size only sometimes, using once, few, many, or a class for an expanded clone.

d_call,j_call,clone_size,v_call,cdr3_length,cdr3_nt,cdr3_aa
TRBD1,TRBJ1-1,large,TRBV19,14,TGTGCCAGTAGGACGACAGGGGTAGCCACTGAAGCTTTCTTT,CASRTTGVATEAFF
TRBD1,TRBJ2-7,NA,TRBV27,15,TGTGCCAGCAGTCTTCGGAACAGGGGGCGTAACGAGCAGTACTTC,CASSLRNRGRNEQYF
TRBD1,TRBJ1-4,NA,TRBV29-1,14,TGCAGCGTTGCGGGACAGGGGGGGGATGAAAAACTGTTTTTT,CSVAGQGGDEKLFF
TRBD1,TRBJ1-6,large,TRBV19,14,TGTGCCAGTAGTAACGGACAGGGGCTTTCACCCCTCCACTTT,CASSNGQGLSPLHF
NA,TRBJ1-1,NA,TRBV12-3/TRBV12-4,15,TGTGCCAGCAGTCCCGGACTGAAAATGAACACTGAAGCTTTCTTT,CASSPGLKMNTEAFF
NA,TRBJ2-1,hyperexpanded,TRBV29-1,13,TGCAGCGCTGAGAGGGATGTCGCCAATGAGCAGTTCTTC,CSAERDVANEQFF
NA,TRBJ1-2,few,TRBV29-1,14,TGCAGCGGTGGTCGGGGAGATCCTAACTATGGCTACACCTTC,CSGGRGDPNYGYTF
TRBD1,TRBJ2-3,once,TRBV29-1,12,TGCAGCTTGGCTACAGGGGGAGATACGCAGTATTTT,CSLATGGDTQYF
NA,TRBJ2-7,NA,TRBV27,15,TGTGCCAGCAGCCTATCGACAGCGAGCTCCTACGAGCAGTACTTC,CASSLSTASSYEQYF
TRBD1,TRBJ1-2,large,TRBV19,15,TGTGCCAGTAGTGTAATGGACAGGGATGGCCCCGGCTACACCTTC,CASSVMDRDGPGYTF
TRBD2,TRBJ2-1,NA,TRBV27,15,TGTGCCACTGGACTTGCGGGAGTGGGGGGCAATGAGCAGTTCTTC,CATGLAGVGGNEQFF
TRBD2,TRBJ2-3,few,TRBV7-6,16,TGTGCCAGCAGCGGACTAGCGGGAGGGCCAGCAGATACGCAGTATTTT,CASSGLAGGPADTQYF
TRBD1,TRBJ2-3,large,TRBV12-3/TRBV12-4,16,TGTGCCAGCAGTCCCCGGGGACAGGGTGGATCAGATACGCAGTATTTT,CASSPRGQGGSDTQYF